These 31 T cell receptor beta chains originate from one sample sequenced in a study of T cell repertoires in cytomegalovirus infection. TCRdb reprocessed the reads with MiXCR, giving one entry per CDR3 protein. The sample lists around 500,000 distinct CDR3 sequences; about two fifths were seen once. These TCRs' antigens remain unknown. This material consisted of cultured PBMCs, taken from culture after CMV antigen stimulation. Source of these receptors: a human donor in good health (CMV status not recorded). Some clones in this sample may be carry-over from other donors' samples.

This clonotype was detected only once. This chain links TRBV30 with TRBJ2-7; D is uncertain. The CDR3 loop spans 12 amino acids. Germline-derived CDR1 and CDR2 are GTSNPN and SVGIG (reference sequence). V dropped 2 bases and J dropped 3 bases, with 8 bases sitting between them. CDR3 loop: CAWSLTIYEQYF. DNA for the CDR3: TGTGCCTGGAGTCTTACTATCTACGAGCAGTACTTC.

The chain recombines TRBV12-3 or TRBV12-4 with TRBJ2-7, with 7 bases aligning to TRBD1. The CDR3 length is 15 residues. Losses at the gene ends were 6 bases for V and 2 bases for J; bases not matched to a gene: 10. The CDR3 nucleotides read TGTGCCAGCAGCCCCCGCCGGGGACAGACCTACGAGCAGTACTTC. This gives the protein CASSPRRGQTYEQYF.

The CDR3 loop is CASSPRTASGEKLFF. The CDR3 nucleotides are TGCGCCAGCAGCCCGAGGACGGCCAGTGGCGAAAAACTGTTTTTT. The genes are TRBV4-1 and TRBJ1-4; D call uncertain. CDR1 and CDR2 (germline): MGHRA, YSYEKL. With 4 bases removed from V and 8 bases from J, the gap between germline ends came to 17 bases. The CDR3 is 15 amino acids.

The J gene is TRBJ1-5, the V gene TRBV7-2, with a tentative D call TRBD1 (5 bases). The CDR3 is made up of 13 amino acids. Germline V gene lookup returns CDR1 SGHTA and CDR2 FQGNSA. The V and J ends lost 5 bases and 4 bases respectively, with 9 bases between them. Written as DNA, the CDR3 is TGTGCCAGCAGCACCAGACAGAATCAGCCCCAGCATTTT. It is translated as CASSTRQNQPQHF.

As DNA, the CDR3 is TGTGCCAGCAGTTGGTACGCAGACTCCTACGAGCAGTACTTC. Protein product: CASSWYADSYEQYF. V gene TRBV6-1 combines with J gene TRBJ2-7; no reliable D call. The CDR3 contains 14 residues. Germline loops: CDR1 MNHNS, CDR2 SASEGT. V was pared by 5 bases and J by 0 bases, with 11 bases between.

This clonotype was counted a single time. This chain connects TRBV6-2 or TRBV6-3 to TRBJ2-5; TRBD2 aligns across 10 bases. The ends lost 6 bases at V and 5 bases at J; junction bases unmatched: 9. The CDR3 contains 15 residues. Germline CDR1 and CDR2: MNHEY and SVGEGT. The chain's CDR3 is CASSPLAGVEETQYF. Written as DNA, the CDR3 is TGTGCCAGCAGCCCCCTAGCGGGAGTCGAGGAGACCCAGTACTTC.

The CDR3 is CASSSARGNQPQHF. In DNA form, the CDR3 reads TGTGCCAGCAGCTCCGCTCGGGGTAATCAGCCCCAGCATTTT. The chain combines TRBV11-2 with TRBJ1-5; D is unresolved. This CDR3 has 14 residues. Trimming took off 4 bases at V and 4 bases at J, with 11 bases between the two ends. From germline, CDR1 is SGHAT and CDR2 FQNNGV.

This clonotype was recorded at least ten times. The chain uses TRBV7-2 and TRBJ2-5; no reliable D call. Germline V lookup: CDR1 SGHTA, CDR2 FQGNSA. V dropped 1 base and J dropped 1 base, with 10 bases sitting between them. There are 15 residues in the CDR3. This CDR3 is CASSLGSAAQETQYF. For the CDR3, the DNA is TGTGCCAGCAGCTTAGGGTCGGCAGCCCAAGAGACCCAGTACTTC.

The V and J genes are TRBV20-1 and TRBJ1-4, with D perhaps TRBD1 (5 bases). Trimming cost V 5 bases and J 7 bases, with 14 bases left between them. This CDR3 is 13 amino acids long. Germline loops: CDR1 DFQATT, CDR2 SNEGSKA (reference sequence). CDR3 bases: TGCAGTGCTGCCTTGGGGGACGGTGAAAAACTGTTTTTT. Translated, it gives CSAALGDGEKLFF.

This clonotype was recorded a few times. CDR3 in amino acids: CATSDGAAGPGDTQYF. For the CDR3, the DNA is TGTGCCACCAGTGATGGGGCAGCGGGACCCGGTGATACGCAGTATTTT. The chain uses TRBV24-1 and TRBJ2-3, with 7 bases identical to TRBD2. Per the germline V gene, CDR1 is KGHDR and CDR2 is SFDVKD. This CDR3 comprises 16 residues. Trimming cost V 3 bases and J 6 bases; bases outside gene matches: 11.

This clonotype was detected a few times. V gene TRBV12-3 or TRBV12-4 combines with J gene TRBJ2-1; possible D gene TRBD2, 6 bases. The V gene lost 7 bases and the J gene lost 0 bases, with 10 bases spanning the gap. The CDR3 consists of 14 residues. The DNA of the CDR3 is TGTGCCAGCACGGCCGGGAGCTCCTACAATGAGCAGTTCTTC. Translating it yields CASTAGSSYNEQFF.

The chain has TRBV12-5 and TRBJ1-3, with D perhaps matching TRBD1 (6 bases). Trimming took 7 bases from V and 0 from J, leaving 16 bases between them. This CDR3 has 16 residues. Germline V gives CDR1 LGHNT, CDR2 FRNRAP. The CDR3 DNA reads TGTGCTAGTGCCAAGACAGGATATGACTCTGGAAACACCATATATTTT. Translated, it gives CASAKTGYDSGNTIYF.

The CDR3 nucleotides read TGTGCCAGCAGCGATCGGGGGAACACCGGGGAGCTGTTTTTT. This codes for CASSDRGNTGELFF. The chain links TRBV7-2 to TRBJ2-2; tentatively, D is TRBD2 (5 bases). The CDR3 length is 14 residues. Per the germline V gene, CDR1 is SGHTA and CDR2 is FQGNSA. The V end was cut by 5 bases, the J end by 1 base, with 8 bases between.

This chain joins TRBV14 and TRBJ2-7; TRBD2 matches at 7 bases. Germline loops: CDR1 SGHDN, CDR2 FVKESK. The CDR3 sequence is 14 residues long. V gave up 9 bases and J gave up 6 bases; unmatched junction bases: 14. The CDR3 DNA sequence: TGTGCCAGTTGCATCCTAGCGGACCGCTTCGAGCAGTACTTC. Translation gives CASCILADRFEQYF.

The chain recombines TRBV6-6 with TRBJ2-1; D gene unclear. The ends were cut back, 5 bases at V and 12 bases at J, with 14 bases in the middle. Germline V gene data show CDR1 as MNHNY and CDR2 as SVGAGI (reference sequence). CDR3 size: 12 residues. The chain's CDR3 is CASSAVDLSQFF. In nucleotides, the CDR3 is TGTGCCAGCAGTGCGGTGGATTTATCGCAGTTCTTC.

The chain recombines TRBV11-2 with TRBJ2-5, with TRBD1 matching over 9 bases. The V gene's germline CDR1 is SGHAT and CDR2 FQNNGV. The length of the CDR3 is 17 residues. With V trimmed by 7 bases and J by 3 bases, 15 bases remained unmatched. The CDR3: CASNSLPQGAIKETQYF. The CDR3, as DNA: TGTGCCAGCAACAGCTTACCACAGGGGGCGATAAAAGAGACCCAGTACTTC.

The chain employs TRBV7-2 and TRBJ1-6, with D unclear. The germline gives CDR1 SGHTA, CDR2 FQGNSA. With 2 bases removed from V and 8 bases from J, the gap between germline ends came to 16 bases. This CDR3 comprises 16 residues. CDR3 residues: CASSLWTLSAHSPLHF. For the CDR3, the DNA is TGTGCCAGCAGCTTATGGACTCTCTCGGCGCATTCACCCCTCCACTTT.

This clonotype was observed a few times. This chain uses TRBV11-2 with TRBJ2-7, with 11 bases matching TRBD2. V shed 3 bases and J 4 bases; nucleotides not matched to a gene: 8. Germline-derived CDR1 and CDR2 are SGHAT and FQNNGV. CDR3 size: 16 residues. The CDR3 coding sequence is TGTGCCAGCAGCTTCAATGTAGCGGGAGGGAGGTACGAGCAGTACTTC. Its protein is CASSFNVAGGRYEQYF.

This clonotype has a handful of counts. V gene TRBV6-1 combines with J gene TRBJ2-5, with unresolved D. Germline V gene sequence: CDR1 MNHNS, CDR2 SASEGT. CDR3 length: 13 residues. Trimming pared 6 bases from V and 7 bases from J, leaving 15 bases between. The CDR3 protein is CASRLSASGTQYF. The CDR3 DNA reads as TGTGCCAGCAGGCTCAGTGCCTCGGGGACCCAGTACTTC.

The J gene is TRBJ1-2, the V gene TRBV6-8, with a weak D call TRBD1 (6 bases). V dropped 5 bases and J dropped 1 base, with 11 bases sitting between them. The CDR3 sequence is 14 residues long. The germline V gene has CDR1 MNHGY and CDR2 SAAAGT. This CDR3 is CASSPRTDNYGYTF. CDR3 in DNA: TGTGCCAGCAGTCCACGGACAGATAACTATGGCTACACCTTC.

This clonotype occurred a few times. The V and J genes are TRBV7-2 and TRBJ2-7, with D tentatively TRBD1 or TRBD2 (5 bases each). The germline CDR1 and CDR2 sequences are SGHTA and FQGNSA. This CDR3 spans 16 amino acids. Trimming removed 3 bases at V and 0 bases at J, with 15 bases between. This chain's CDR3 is CASSFDSTGTSYEQYF. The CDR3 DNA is TGTGCCAGCAGCTTTGATTCCACGGGGACCTCCTACGAGCAGTACTTC.

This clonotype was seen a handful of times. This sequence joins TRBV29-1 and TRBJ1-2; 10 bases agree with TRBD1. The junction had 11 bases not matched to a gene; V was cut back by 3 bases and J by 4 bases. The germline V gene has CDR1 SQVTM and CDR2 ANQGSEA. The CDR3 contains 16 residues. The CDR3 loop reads CSVEALPGQGFYGYTF. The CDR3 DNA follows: TGCAGCGTTGAGGCCCTTCCGGGACAGGGGTTCTATGGCTACACCTTC.

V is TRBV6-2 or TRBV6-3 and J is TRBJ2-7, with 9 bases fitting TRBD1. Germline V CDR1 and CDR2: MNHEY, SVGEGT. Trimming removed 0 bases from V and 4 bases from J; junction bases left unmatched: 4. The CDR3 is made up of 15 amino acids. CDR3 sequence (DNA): TGTGCCAGCAGTTACTCTTGGGACAGGGCGTACGAGCAGTACTTC. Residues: CASSYSWDRAYEQYF.

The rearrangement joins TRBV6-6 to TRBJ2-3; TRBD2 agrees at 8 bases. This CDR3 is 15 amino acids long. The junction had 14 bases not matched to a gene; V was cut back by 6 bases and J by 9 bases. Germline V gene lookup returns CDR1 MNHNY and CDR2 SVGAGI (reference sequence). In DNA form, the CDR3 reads TGTGCCAGCAGCCCCGGGACTAGGGGGGGGGTGACGCAGTATTTT. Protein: CASSPGTRGGVTQYF.

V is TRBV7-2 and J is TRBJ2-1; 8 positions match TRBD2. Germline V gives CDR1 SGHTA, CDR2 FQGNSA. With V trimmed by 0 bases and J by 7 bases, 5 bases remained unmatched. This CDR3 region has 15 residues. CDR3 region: CASSLARGGANEQFF. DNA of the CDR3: TGTGCCAGCAGCTTAGCACGGGGGGGGGCAAATGAGCAGTTCTTC. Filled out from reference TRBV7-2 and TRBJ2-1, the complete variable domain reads GAGVSQSPSNKVTEKGKDVELRCDPISGHTALYWYRQSLGQGLEFLIYFQGNSAPDKSGLPSDRFSAERTGGSVSTLTIQRTQQEDSAVYLCASSLARGGANEQFFGPGTRLTVL.

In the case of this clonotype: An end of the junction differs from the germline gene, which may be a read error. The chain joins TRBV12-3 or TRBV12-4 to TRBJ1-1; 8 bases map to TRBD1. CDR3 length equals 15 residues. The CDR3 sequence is CASGASRQGNSEAFF. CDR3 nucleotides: TGTGCCAGCGGAGCATCCAGACAGGGGAACTCTGAAGCTTTCTTT.

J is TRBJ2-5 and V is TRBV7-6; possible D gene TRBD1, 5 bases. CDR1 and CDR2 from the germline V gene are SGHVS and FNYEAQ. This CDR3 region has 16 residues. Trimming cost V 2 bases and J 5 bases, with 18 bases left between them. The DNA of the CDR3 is TGTGCCAGCAGCTTATTCCTTGGGATGGGGCGGGAGACCCAGTACTTC. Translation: CASSLFLGMGRETQYF.

DNA of the CDR3: TGTGCCAGCAGTTACTCTCACCTTGGCTCCTACAATGAGCAGTTCTTC. This encodes CASSYSHLGSYNEQFF. The chain carries TRBV6-6 and TRBJ2-1; D not resolved. V dropped 0 bases and J dropped 0 bases, with 9 bases sitting between them. This CDR3 is built from 16 residues. CDR1 and CDR2 from the germline V gene are MNHNY and SVGAGI (reference sequence).

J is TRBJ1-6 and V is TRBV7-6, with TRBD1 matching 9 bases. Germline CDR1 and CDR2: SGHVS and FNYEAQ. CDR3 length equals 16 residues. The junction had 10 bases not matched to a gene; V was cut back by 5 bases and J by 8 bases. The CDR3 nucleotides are TGTGCCAGCAGCCAGATGACAGGGGGGGCCCATTCACCCCTCCACTTT. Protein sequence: CASSQMTGGAHSPLHF.

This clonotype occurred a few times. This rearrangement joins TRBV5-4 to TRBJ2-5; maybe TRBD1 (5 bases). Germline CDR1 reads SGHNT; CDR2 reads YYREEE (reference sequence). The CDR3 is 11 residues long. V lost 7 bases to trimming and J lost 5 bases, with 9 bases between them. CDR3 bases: TGTGCCAGCGGTCGACAGGAGACCCAGTACTTC. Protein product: CASGRQETQYF.

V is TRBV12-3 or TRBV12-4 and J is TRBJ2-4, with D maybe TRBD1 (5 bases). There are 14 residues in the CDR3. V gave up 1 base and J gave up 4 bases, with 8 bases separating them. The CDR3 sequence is CASSLEAGKNIQYF. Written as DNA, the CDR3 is TGTGCCAGCAGTTTAGAGGCAGGGAAAAACATTCAGTACTTC.